The rows below give T cell receptor beta chains drawn from one sample of a study of blood T cell repertoires in COVID-19. Here immunoSEQ multiplex PCR was the method, and the copy in TCRdb shows in-frame clones only, minus some. The sample consists of 80,000 to 95,000 clones, about three quarters of them appearing once. The specimen sequenced was peripheral blood. All receptors come from a woman older than 75 with active or convalescent COVID-19. CDR3s include the opening cysteine and the closing phenylalanine or tryptophan. D genes are given only for firm matches. Clone size, where shown, is once, few, many, or a class for clones that have expanded.

v_gene	d_gene	abundance	j_gene	CDR3nt	CDR3aa
TRBV18	TRBD1	-	TRBJ1-2	TGTGCCAGCTCACCCGGGGACAGGGGGCTAGGCTACACCTTC	CASSPGDRGLGYTF
TRBV5-5	-	-	TRBJ2-2	TGTGCCAGCAGCTTGGTCTCTAGTTGGTCCGGGGAGCTGTTTTTT	CASSLVSSWSGELFF
TRBV27	-	-	TRBJ1-2	TGTGCCAGCAGCCTCACCCCCGGACACGGGTCTGATGGCTACACCTTC	CASSLTPGHGSDGYTF
TRBV16	-	few	TRBJ1-2	TGTGCCAGCAGCCAATCGCCACAGGGTATCCCCTATGGCTACACCTTC	CASSQSPQGIPYGYTF
TRBV5-6	TRBD1	-	TRBJ2-3	TGTGCCAGCACTTTGGGGCTCCAGGGGGCCACAGATACGCAGTATTTT	CASTLGLQGATDTQYF
TRBV7-2	TRBD2	few	TRBJ2-5	TGTGCCAGCACGGGGGGGCCGAGCCAAGAGACCCAGTACTTC	CASTGGPSQETQYF
TRBV18	-	-	TRBJ2-3	TGTGCCAGCTCCTCCTTGCCCGGGACAGCGGAGGGGGATACGCAGTATTTT	CASSSLPGTAEGDTQYF
TRBV5-6	-	few	TRBJ1-5	TGTGCCAGCAGCTTGGCCTATGGGAGGCCCCAGCATTTT	CASSLAYGRPQHF
TRBV30	-	few	TRBJ1-5	TGTGCCTGGAGTACAGTCTCTAGCAATCAGCCCCAGCATTTT	CAWSTVSSNQPQHF
TRBV5-1	TRBD2	-	TRBJ2-3	TGCGCCAGCAGCCCGGGCGGGGGGTACACAGATACGCAGTATTTT	CASSPGGGYTDTQYF
TRBV7-8	TRBD2	few	TRBJ2-7	TGTGCCAGCAGCTTAGCGCACGGGGGGGTAGAGCAGTACTTC	CASSLAHGGVEQYF
TRBV19	TRBD1	-	TRBJ1-2	TGTGCCAGTAGACGGACAGGGGGGAACTATGGCTACACCTTC	CASRRTGGNYGYTF
TRBV27	-	-	TRBJ2-7	TGTGCCAGCAGTTTAAATATCGGCGGTCGCGAGCAGTACTTC	CASSLNIGGREQYF
TRBV6-1	TRBD1	-	TRBJ1-1	TGTGCCAGCAGTGAAACGTCGGCAGGGGGAACTGAAGCTTTCTTT	CASSETSAGGTEAFF
TRBV5-1	-	-	TRBJ2-7	TGCGCCAGCAGCAGGGGCGACGAGCAGTACTTC	CASSRGDEQYF
TRBV6-2/TRBV6-3	TRBD1	-	TRBJ1-1	TGTGCCAGCAGTTTACGGGGGGACAGGGGCGCTGAAGCTTTCTTT	CASSLRGDRGAEAFF
TRBV6-5	TRBD1	-	TRBJ1-4	TGTGCCAGCAGGGTTTCAGGGGGTGATAATGAAAAACTGTTTTTT	CASRVSGGDNEKLFF
TRBV5-1	-	once	TRBJ1-3	TGCGCCAGCAGCTTGGCGGGGTCCCCTTCTGGAAACACCATATATTTT	CASSLAGSPSGNTIYF
TRBV7-9	-	-	TRBJ1-1	TGTGCCAGCAGCTTATTAGACGGGGACACTGAAGCTTTCTTT	CASSLLDGDTEAFF
TRBV7-8	-	-	TRBJ1-5	TGTGCCAGCAGCTTCGATGGACAGAGCAATCAGCCCCAGCATTTT	CASSFDGQSNQPQHF
TRBV20-1	-	-	TRBJ2-1	TGCAGTGCTAAGCACAATGAGCAGTTCTTC	CSAKHNEQFF
TRBV6-5	TRBD1	-	TRBJ1-2	TGTGCCAGCAGGACGGGACAGGGAAATGGCTACACCTTC	CASRTGQGNGYTF
TRBV9	-	-	TRBJ1-6	TGTGCCAGCAGCGGGAGTCGCTGGTCCTATAATTCACCCCTCCACTTT	CASSGSRWSYNSPLHF
TRBV5-4	TRBD1	-	TRBJ1-1	TGTGCCAGCCGCATCTGGGGACAGATGAACACTGAAGCTTTCTTT	CASRIWGQMNTEAFF
TRBV21-1	-	-	TRBJ1-6	TGTGCCAACCATACCGGGACAGTCCATTCACCCCTCCACTTT	CANHTGTVHSPLHF
TRBV13	-	few	TRBJ2-7	TGTGCCAGCAGCCCGCCAGGGCCCTACGAGCAGTACTTC	CASSPPGPYEQYF
TRBV28	TRBD2	-	TRBJ2-1	TGTGCCAGCAGCCGGGGGGGGCCCTACAATGAGCAGTTCTTC	CASSRGGPYNEQFF
TRBV23-1	-	-	TRBJ1-5	TGCGCCAGCAAGTGCTGGCGTTCGGACAAAAATCAGCCCCAGCATTTT	CASKCWRSDKNQPQHF
TRBV7-3	TRBD1	-	TRBJ1-1	TGTGCCAGCAGCTTAATTGGGACAGCGAACACTGAAGCTTTCTTT	CASSLIGTANTEAFF